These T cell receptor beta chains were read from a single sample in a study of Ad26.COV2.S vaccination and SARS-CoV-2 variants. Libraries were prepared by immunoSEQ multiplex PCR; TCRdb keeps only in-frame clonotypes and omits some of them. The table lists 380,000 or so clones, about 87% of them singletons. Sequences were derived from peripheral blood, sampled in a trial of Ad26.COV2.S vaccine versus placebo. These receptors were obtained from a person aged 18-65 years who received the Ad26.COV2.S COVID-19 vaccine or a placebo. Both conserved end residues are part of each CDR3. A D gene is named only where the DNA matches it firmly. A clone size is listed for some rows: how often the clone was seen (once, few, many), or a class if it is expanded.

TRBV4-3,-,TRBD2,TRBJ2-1,CASSGTSGRVVQFF,TGCGCCAGCAGTGGGACTAGCGGGAGGGTAGTGCAGTTCTTC
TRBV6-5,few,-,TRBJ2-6,CASSKPGANVLTF,TGTGCCAGCAGTAAGCCTGGGGCCAACGTCCTGACTTTC
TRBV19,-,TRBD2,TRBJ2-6,CASSSAGYGANVLTF,TGTGCCAGTTCATCAGCGGGGTACGGGGCCAACGTCCTGACTTTC
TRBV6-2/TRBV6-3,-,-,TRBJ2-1,CASSYLQRTGDGLSYNEQFF,TGTGCCAGCAGTTACCTCCAAAGGACCGGCGACGGGTTGTCCTACAATGAGCAGTTCTTC
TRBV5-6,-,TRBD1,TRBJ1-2,CASSLGQGVRGYTF,TGTGCCAGCAGCTTGGGACAGGGGGTCCGGGGCTACACCTTC
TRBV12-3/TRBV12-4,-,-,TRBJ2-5,CASKAAYQETQYF,TGTGCCAGCAAGGCAGCGTACCAAGAGACCCAGTACTTC
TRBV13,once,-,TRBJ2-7,CASIGPRRGINEQYF,TGTGCCAGCATCGGGCCCCGTCGCGGGATTAACGAGCAGTACTTC
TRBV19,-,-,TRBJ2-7,CASTTGTTSSYEQYF,TGTGCCAGCACTACCGGGACAACTAGCTCCTACGAGCAGTACTTC
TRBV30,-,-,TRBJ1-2,CAWSPPAGQTNYGYTF,TGTGCCTGGAGTCCCCCGGCGGGGCAAACTAACTATGGCTACACCTTC
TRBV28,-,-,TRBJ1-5,CASSLRASLRSNQPQHF,TGTGCCAGCAGTTTAAGGGCGAGTCTAAGAAGCAATCAGCCCCAGCATTTT
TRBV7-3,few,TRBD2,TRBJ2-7,CASSLSPAGAQTSQYF,TGTGCCAGCAGCTTAAGTCCAGCGGGAGCCCAGACGAGCCAGTACTTC
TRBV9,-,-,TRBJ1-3,CASSVRGVAGNTIYF,TGTGCCAGCAGCGTCCGGGGGGTAGCTGGAAACACCATATATTTT
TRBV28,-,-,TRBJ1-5,CASRWRVNQPQHF,TGTGCCAGCAGATGGAGGGTTAATCAGCCCCAGCATTTT
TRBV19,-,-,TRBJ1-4,CASSAPLGTNEKLFF,TGTGCCAGTAGTGCTCCATTAGGGACTAATGAAAAACTGTTTTTT
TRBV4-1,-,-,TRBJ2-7,CASSQGQGDEQYF,TGCGCCAGCAGCCAAGGGCAGGGCGACGAGCAGTACTTC
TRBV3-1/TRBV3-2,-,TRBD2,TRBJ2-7,CASSQDKASGTSYEQYF,TGTGCCAGCAGCCAAGATAAGGCTAGCGGGACCTCCTACGAGCAGTACTTC
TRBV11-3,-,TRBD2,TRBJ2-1,CASSSSFKREGNEQFF,TGTGCCAGCAGCTCCTCCTTTAAGCGGGAGGGCAATGAGCAGTTCTTC
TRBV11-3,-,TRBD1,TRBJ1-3,CASSLEYADRTGNTIYF,TGTGCCAGCAGCTTAGAATACGCGGACAGGACTGGAAACACCATATATTTT
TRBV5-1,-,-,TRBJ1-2,CASSLDTSSSGGYTF,TGCGCCAGCAGCTTGGATACCAGTTCTAGCGGTGGCTACACCTTC
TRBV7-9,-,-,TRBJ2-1,CASRPRDTNNEQFF,TGTGCCAGCAGACCCCGGGACACGAACAATGAGCAGTTCTTC
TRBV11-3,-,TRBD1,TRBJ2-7,CASSPGTGVVSHEQYF,TGTGCCAGCAGCCCGGGCACAGGGGTGGTTTCTCACGAGCAGTACTTC
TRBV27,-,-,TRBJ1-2,CASSSPREKHYGYTF,TGTGCCAGCTCTTCACCCAGAGAAAAGCACTATGGCTACACCTTC